The entry below gives a single T cell receptor (beta chain) sequence along with its context. The antigen is undetermined. This entry is derived from a study of cytomegalovirus exposure and HLA in healthy donors. Study results and limitations: The number of N-insertions in an Asian-associated ancestry cluster was reportedly below the approximately 600-donor mean in a later analysis.

The CDR3 length is 18 residues. The germline V and J ends were trimmed by 0 bases and 2 bases, with 17 bases remaining between them. Germline CDR1 and CDR2: SGHDN and FVKESK. PCR used 60 Vbeta primers and 13 Jbeta primers. Clones were sequenced by immunoSEQ multiplex PCR, and TCRdb holds only the in-frame ones, with some missing. The sample has under 150,000 clones, around 10% seen once. This TCR was recovered from a man in his thirties or forties in good health and CMV-seronegative. The genes are TRBV14 and TRBJ1-3; perhaps TRBD1 as D (5 bases). Sequenced: PBMCs. CDR3 DNA sequence: TGTGCCAGCAGCCAAGATTCGAAGGGACTGAGGGCTGGAAACACCATATATTTT. Amino acids: CASSQDSKGLRAGNTIYF.